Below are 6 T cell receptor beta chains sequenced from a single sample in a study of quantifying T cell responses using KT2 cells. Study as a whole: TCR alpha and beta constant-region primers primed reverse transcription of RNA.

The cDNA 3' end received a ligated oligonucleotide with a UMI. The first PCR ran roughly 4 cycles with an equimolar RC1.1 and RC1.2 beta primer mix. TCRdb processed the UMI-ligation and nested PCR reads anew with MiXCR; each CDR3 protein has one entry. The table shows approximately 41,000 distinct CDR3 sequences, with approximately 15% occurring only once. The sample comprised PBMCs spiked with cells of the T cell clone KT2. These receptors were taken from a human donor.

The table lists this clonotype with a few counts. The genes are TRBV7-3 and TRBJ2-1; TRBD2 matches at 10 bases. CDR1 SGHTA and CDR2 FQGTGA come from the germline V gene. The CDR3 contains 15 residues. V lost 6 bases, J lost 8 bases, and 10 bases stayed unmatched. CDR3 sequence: CASSTAGGLIDEQFF. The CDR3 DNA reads TGTGCCAGCAGTACAGCGGGGGGGCTAATAGATGAGCAGTTCTTC.

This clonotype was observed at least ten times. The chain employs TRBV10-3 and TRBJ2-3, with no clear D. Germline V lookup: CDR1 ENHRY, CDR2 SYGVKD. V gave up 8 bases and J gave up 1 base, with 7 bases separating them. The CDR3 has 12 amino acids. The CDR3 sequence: CAIQDGTDTQYF. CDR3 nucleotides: TGTGCCATCCAGGATGGCACAGATACGCAGTATTTT.

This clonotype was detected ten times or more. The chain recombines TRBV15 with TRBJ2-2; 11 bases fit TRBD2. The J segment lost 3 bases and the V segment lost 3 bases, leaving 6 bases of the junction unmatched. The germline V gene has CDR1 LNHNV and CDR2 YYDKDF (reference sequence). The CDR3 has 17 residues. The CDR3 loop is CATSSPAGLADTGELFF. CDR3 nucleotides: TGTGCCACCAGCAGCCCTGCGGGACTAGCGGACACCGGGGAGCTGTTTTTT.

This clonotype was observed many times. This CDR3 is CSAEGLGVETQYF. CDR3 nucleotide sequence: TGCAGTGCTGAGGGCCTGGGGGTTGAGACCCAGTACTTC. The V and J genes are TRBV20-1 and TRBJ2-5; D may be TRBD1 or TRBD2 (5 bases each). CDR3 length equals 13 residues. Germline CDR1 is DFQATT and CDR2 is SNEGSKA (reference sequence). The V end was cut by 5 bases, the J end by 5 bases, with 15 bases between.

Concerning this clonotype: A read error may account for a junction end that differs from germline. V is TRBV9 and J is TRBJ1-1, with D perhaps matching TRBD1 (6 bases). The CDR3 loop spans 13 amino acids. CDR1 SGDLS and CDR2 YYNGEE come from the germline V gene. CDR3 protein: CASSVEDGTRVYF. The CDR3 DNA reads TGTGCCAGCAGCGTAGAGGATGGGACACGTGTTTATTTT. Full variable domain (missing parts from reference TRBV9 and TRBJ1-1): DSGVTQTPKHLITATGQRVTLRCSPRSGDLSVYWYQQSLDQGLQFLIQYYNGEERAKGNILERFSAQQFPDLHSELNLSSLELGDSALYFCASSVEDGTRVYFGQGTRLTVV.

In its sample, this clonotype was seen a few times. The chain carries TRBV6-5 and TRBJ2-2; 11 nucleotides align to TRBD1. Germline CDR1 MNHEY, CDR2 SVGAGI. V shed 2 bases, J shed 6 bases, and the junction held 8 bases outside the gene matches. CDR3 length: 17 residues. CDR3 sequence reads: CASSYGGTGGRAGELFF. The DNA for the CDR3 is TGTGCCAGCAGTTACGGAGGGACAGGGGGAAGGGCCGGGGAGCTGTTTTTT.